The clone carrying this TCR beta chain showed up just once. The data were taken from a study of blood T cell repertoires in COVID-19. Study at large: The study drew acute and convalescent COVID-19 samples from the United States, Italy and Spain.

The length of the CDR3 is 16 residues. V lost 5 bases and J lost 0; bases outside the gene matches: 4. Germline V gives CDR1 SEHNR, CDR2 FQNEAQ (reference sequence). Original methodology: Using reference gene primer amplification, nucleated cell counts were estimated. The data were produced by immunoSEQ multiplex PCR, yet TCRdb's version contains in-frame clones alone and is incomplete. V, J and clone size are those of that table, while D and trimming were read from the DNA. This sample has about 300,000 clones; around 88% occur once, and the top ten carry approximately 7.2%. Material: peripheral blood. This chain connects TRBV7-9 to TRBJ2-4, with 10 bases aligning to TRBD1. The clonotype comes from a woman aged 30 to 39 who had recovered from COVID-19. CDR3 DNA: TGTGCCAGCAGCACGGGACAGGGGTTAGCCAAAAACATTCAGTACTTC. Residues: CASSTGQGLAKNIQYF.